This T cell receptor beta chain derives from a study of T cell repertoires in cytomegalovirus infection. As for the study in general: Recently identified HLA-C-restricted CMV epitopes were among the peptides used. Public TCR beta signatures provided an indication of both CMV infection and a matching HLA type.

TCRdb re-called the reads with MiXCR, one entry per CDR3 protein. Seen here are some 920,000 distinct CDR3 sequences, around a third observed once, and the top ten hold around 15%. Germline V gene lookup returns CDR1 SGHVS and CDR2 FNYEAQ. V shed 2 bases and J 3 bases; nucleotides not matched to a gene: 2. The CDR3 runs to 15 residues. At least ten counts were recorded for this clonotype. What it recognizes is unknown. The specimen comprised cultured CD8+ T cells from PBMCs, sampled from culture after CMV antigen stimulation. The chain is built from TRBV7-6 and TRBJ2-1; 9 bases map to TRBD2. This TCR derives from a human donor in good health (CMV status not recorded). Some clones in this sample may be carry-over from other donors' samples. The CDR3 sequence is CASSLKAGGYNEQFF. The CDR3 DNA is TGTGCCAGCAGCTTAAAAGCGGGGGGCTACAATGAGCAGTTCTTC. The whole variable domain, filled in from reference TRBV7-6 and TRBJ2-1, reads GAGVSQSPRYKVTKRGQDVALRCDPISGHVSLYWYRQALGQGPEFLTYFNYEAQQDKSGLPNDRFSAERPEGSISTLTIQRTEQRDSAMYRCASSLKAGGYNEQFFGPGTRLTVL.